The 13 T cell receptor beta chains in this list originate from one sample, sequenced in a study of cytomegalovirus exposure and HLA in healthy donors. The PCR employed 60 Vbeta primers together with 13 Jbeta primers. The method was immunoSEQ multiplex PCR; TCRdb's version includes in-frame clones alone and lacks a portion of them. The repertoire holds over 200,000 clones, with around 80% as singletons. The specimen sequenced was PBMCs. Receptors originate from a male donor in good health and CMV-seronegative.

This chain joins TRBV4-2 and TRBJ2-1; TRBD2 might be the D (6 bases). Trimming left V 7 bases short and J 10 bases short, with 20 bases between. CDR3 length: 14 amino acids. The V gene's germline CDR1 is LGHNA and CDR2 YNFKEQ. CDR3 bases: TGTGCCAGCAATACAGTGGCGGGGCGACAGGAGCAGTTCTTC. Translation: CASNTVAGRQEQFF.

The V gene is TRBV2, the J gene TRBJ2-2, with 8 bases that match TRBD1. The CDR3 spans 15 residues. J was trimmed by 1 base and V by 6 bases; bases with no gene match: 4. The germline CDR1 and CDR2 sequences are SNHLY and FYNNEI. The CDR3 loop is CASRRTGMNTGELFF. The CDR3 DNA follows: TGTGCCAGCAGGCGGACAGGGATGAACACCGGGGAGCTGTTTTTT.

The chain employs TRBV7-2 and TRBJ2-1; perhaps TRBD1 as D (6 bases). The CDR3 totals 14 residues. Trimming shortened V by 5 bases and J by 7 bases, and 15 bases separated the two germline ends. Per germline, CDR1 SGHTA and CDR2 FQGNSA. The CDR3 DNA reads TGTGCCAGCAGCCCTAGGACAGCCCTGAATGAGCAGTTCTTC. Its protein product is CASSPRTALNEQFF.

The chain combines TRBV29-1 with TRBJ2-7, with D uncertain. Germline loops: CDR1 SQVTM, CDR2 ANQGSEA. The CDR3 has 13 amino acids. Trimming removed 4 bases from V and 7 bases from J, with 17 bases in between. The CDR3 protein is CSVVGTTPWEQYF. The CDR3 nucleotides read TGCAGCGTTGTTGGCACCACCCCTTGGGAGCAGTACTTC.

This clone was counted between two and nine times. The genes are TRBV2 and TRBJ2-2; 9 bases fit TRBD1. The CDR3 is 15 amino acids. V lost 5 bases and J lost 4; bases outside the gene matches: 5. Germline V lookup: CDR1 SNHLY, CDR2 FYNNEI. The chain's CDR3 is CASSTGGGGTGELFF. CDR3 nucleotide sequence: TGTGCCAGCAGTACAGGGGGCGGAGGCACCGGGGAGCTGTTTTTT.

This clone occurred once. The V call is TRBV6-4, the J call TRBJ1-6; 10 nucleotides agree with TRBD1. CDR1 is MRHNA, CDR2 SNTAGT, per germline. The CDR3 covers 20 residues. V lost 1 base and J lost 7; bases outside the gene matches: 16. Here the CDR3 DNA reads TGTGCCAGCAGTGACTTGTTGAGTTTAAGTCAGGACAGGGGGAATTCACCCCTCCACTTT. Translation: CASSDLLSLSQDRGNSPLHF.

In DNA, the CDR3 is TGTGCCAGCAGTACTGACAGGGCTTACAACGAGCAGTACTTC. Its protein product is CASSTDRAYNEQYF. The gene calls are TRBV2 and TRBJ2-7, with 7 bases aligning to TRBD1. This CDR3 region has 14 residues. With V trimmed by 5 bases and J by 5 bases, 9 bases remained unmatched. In germline, CDR1 is SNHLY, CDR2 FYNNEI.

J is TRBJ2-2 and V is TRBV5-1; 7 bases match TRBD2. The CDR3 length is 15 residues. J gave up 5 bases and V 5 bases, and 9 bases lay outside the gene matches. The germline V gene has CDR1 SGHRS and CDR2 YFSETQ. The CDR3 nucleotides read TGCGCCAGCAGATCCCCGGGACTAACTACCGGGGAGCTGTTTTTT. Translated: CASRSPGLTTGELFF.

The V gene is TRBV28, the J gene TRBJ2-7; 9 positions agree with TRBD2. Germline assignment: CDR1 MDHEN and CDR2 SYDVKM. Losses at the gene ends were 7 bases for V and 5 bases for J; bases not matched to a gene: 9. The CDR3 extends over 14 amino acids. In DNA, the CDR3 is TGTGCCAGCACGTTAATAGCGGGAGCAGACGAGCAGTACTTC. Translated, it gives CASTLIAGADEQYF.

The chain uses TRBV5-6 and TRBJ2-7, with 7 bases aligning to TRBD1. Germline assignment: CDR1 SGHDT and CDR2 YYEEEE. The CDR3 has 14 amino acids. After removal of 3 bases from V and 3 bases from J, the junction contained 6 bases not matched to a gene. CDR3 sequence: CASSYRDRRYEQYF. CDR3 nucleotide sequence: TGTGCCAGCAGCTACCGGGACAGACGCTACGAGCAGTACTTC.

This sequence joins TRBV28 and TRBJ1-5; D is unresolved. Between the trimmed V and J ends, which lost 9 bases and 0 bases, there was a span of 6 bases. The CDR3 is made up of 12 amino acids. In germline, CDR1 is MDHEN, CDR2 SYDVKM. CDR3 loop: CASDTSNQPQHF. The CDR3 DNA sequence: TGTGCCAGTGACACTAGCAATCAGCCCCAGCATTTT.

DNA for the CDR3: TGCGCCAGCAGCTCCGGACAGAGCAATCAGCCCCAGCATTTT. Amino acids: CASSSGQSNQPQHF. The gene calls are TRBV5-1 and TRBJ1-5, with TRBD1 as a possible D gene (6 bases). Germline V lookup: CDR1 SGHRS, CDR2 YFSETQ. The CDR3 runs to 14 residues. V was clipped by 3 bases and J by 1 base, with 8 bases between them.

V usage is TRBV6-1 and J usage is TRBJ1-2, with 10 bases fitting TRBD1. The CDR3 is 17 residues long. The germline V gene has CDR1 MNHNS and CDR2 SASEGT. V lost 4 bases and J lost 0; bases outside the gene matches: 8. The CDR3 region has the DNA TGTGCCAGCAGTGTCCCGGGACAGGGGAAATCTAACTATGGCTACACCTTC. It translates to CASSVPGQGKSNYGYTF.